Following are 5 T cell receptor beta chains from one sample sequenced in a study of tumor-infiltrating lymphocytes in primary liver carcinoma. The authors made TCR beta cDNA from about 500 ng total RNA with a constant-region primer. Libraries covering TCR beta were generated through three nested multiplex PCR rounds (using a slightly modified ARM-PCR). The opening two PCR rounds, roughly 11 cycles each, paired TRBV1-TRBV30 forward primers with a C-beta reverse primer. TCRdb re-derived calls from the multiplex PCR reads in MiXCR, one entry per CDR3 protein. Of tens of thousands of distinct CDR3 sequences in the sample, over 60% were seen once. The roughly 20-31 mg bulk tissue piece was not sorted before simultaneous RNA and DNA extraction. The material sequenced was liver tumor tissue from sampling region 4. Subset given: tumor region T4, right-lateral pole. Every receptor here comes from a man in his forties with primary liver carcinoma and hepatitis B virus infection.

Regarding this clonotype: An end of the junction does not agree with germline; a read error may underlie this. J is TRBJ1-4 and V is TRBV11-2; no definite D call. The CDR3 covers 15 residues. Germline CDR1 and CDR2: SGHAT and FQNNGV. CDR3: CASSLDWFDNEKLSF. CDR3 DNA: TGTGCCAGCAGCTTAGACTGGTTCGATAATGAAAAACTGTCTTTT. Together with reference TRBV11-2 and TRBJ1-4, the CDR3 gives the full variable domain: EAGVAQSPRYKIIEKRQSVAFWCNPISGHATLYWYQQILGQGPKLLIQFQNNGVVDDSQLPKDRFSAERLKGVDSTLKIQPAKLEDSAVYLCASSLDWFDNEKLSFGSGTQLSVL.

The chain has TRBV6-5 and TRBJ2-5; TRBD2 is a possible D gene (5 bases). The V and J ends lost 3 bases and 5 bases respectively, with 13 bases between them. Germline V gene lookup returns CDR1 MNHEY and CDR2 SVGAGI. The CDR3 runs to 14 residues. In DNA form, the CDR3 reads TGTGCCAGCAGTTATGGAGCGGCACCTGAGACCCAGTACTTC. As protein: CASSYGAAPETQYF.

About this clonotype itself: A clone one base away is much larger, so this may be a read error. The V call is TRBV11-1, the J call TRBJ2-3; D is unresolved. The CDR3 extends over 14 amino acids. The V and J ends lost 5 bases and 2 bases respectively, with 11 bases between them. Germline CDR1 SGHAT, CDR2 FQDESV (reference sequence). The CDR3 is CASSLHHYTDTQYF. CDR3 in DNA: TGTGCCAGCAGCCTCCACCATTACACAGATACGCAGTATTTT.

This clonotype has only a few counts. The conserved closing phenylalanine or tryptophan is absent in this CDR3, likely reflecting a read error. The chain links TRBV29-1 to TRBJ2-1, with a possible D match to TRBD1 (7 bases). CDR1 SQVTM and CDR2 ANQGSEA come from the germline V gene. This CDR3 has 12 residues. Trimming cost V 5 bases and J 8 bases, with 13 bases left between them. CDR3 amino acids: CSVRQGGDEQFL. Here the CDR3 DNA reads TGCAGCGTTAGGCAGGGGGGAGATGAGCAGTTCCTC.

The chain uses TRBV29-1 and TRBJ1-1; D is unresolved. From germline, CDR1 is SQVTM and CDR2 ANQGSEA. The CDR3 is 11 amino acids. The CDR3 DNA reads TGCGGCTCTTCGATGGGTCAGCTAGCTTTCTTT. The encoded protein is CGSSMGQLAFF.